A single sample is the source of the 22 T cell receptor beta chains below, sequenced in a study of identical twins. TCRdb called the 5' RACE reads again in MiXCR, with one record for every CDR3 protein. The sample lists around 490,000 distinct CDR3 sequences, around 15% seen once, with approximately 0.9% in the top ten. These same data were also listed under a study on yellow fever vaccine responses in identical twins.

The sequenced sample consisted of CD4+ T cells sorted from blood. The source of these receptors is a woman aged 18-35 years in good health.

The genes are TRBV10-2 and TRBJ2-7; D is unresolved. This CDR3 contains 12 residues. V gave up 1 base and J gave up 5 bases, with 6 bases separating them. Germline CDR1 reads WSHSY; CDR2 reads SAAADI. This CDR3 is CASSELPNEQYF. CDR3 nucleotide sequence: TGCGCCAGCAGTGAGTTACCCAACGAGCAGTACTTC.

The table lists this clonotype with a few counts. The chain uses TRBV19 and TRBJ1-4; D might be TRBD1 (6 bases). The CDR3 is made up of 15 amino acids. V was clipped by 8 bases and J by 8 bases, with 21 bases between them. Per the germline V gene, CDR1 is LNHDA and CDR2 is SQIVND (reference sequence). The CDR3 sequence is CASRPGLGANEKLFF. The DNA of the CDR3 is TGTGCCAGTCGCCCAGGACTGGGGGCGAACGAAAAACTGTTTTTT.

The genes are TRBV12-3 or TRBV12-4 and TRBJ2-4, with a tentative D call TRBD1 (6 bases). Trimming shortened V by 5 bases and J by 7 bases, and 18 bases separated the two germline ends. This CDR3 region has 15 residues. For the CDR3, the DNA is TGTGCCAGCAGTAAGGGGACACAGGGATCTAACATTCAGTACTTC. It codes for CASSKGTQGSNIQYF.

The rearrangement uses TRBV9 and TRBJ2-7; no clear D gene. Germline assignment: CDR1 SGDLS and CDR2 YYNGEE. There are 13 residues in the CDR3. V lost 0 bases to trimming and J lost 6 bases, with 10 bases between them. The CDR3 nucleotides are TGTGCCAGCAGCGTAGAGGGCTTGCGCGAGCAGTACTTC. Its protein product is CASSVEGLREQYF. The full variable domain, completed using reference TRBV9 and TRBJ2-7, is DSGVTQTPKHLITATGQRVTLRCSPRSGDLSVYWYQQSLDQGLQFLIQYYNGEERAKGNILERFSAQQFPDLHSELNLSSLELGDSALYFCASSVEGLREQYFGPGTRLTVT.

The J gene is TRBJ2-1, the V gene TRBV4-2, with a weak D call TRBD1 (6 bases). Germline CDR1 and CDR2: LGHNA and YNFKEQ. This CDR3 is 20 amino acids long. V lost 4 bases and J lost 0, with 25 bases in between. In DNA form, the CDR3 reads TGTGCCAGCAGCCTTCGGACAGCCGGGACCCTATTTAGCTCCTACAATGAGCAGTTCTTC. Translated: CASSLRTAGTLFSSYNEQFF.

This clonotype has just a few counts. The CDR3 coding sequence is TGCAGCGGGACTGTTGGGACCCAGAACACTGAAGCTTTCTTT. This codes for CSGTVGTQNTEAFF. The chain couples TRBV29-1 to TRBJ1-1, with D possibly matching TRBD1 (5 bases). Per the germline V gene, CDR1 is SQVTM and CDR2 is ANQGSEA. This CDR3 has 14 amino acids. V lost 7 bases to trimming and J lost 1 base, with 16 bases between them. The full variable domain, rest sourced from reference TRBV29-1 and TRBJ1-1, is SAVISQKPSRDICQRGTSLTIQCQVDSQVTMMFWYRQQPGQSLTLIATANQGSEATYESGFVIDKFPISRPNLTFSTLTVSNMSPEDSSIYLCSGTVGTQNTEAFFGQGTRLTVV.

The chain combines TRBV12-3 or TRBV12-4 with TRBJ2-6; TRBD1 aligns across 7 bases. CDR3 length: 15 residues. The V segment lost 6 bases and the J segment 2 bases; nucleotides outside the gene matches: 4. The CDR3 nucleotides read TGTGCCAGCAGACTCCAGGGGGCTGGGGCCAACGTCCTGACTTTC. Translation gives CASRLQGAGANVLTF.

The chain links TRBV6-1 to TRBJ2-2; D uncertain. Trimming took 6 bases from V and 3 from J, leaving 14 bases between them. This CDR3 contains 15 residues. CDR1 MNHNS and CDR2 SASEGT come from the germline V gene. CDR3 protein: CASRPWGRDTGELFF. The DNA for the CDR3 is TGTGCCAGCAGACCATGGGGTAGGGACACCGGGGAGCTGTTTTTT.

V gene TRBV10-3 combines with J gene TRBJ2-3; D remains unclear. V was cut by 2 bases and J by 2 bases, with 8 bases left in between. This CDR3 has 14 amino acids. Germline V CDR1 and CDR2: ENHRY, SYGVKD. This CDR3 reads CAISELGTTDTQYF. The CDR3 DNA reads as TGTGCCATCAGTGAGCTCGGAACCACAGATACGCAGTATTTT.

The chain employs TRBV7-2 and TRBJ2-2; 12 positions match TRBD2. CDR1 and CDR2 from the germline V gene are SGHTA and FQGNSA. The CDR3 length is 15 residues. With 5 bases clipped from V and 4 bases from J, the junction kept 2 bases outside the gene matches. CDR3 sequence: CASSPSGGVTGELFF. The DNA for the CDR3 is TGTGCCAGCAGCCCTAGCGGGGGGGTCACCGGGGAGCTGTTTTTT.

This clonotype came up a few times. V gene TRBV5-6 combines with J gene TRBJ2-1; D may be TRBD1 (6 bases). CDR1 is SGHDT, CDR2 YYEEEE, per germline. Trimming pared 6 bases from V and 4 bases from J, leaving 11 bases between. This CDR3 has 13 amino acids. CDR3 sequence: CASTKTGYNEQFF. The DNA of the CDR3 is TGTGCCAGCACCAAAACAGGGTACAATGAGCAGTTCTTC.

There are a few counts of this clonotype. The chain links TRBV6-2 or TRBV6-3 to TRBJ2-4; 7 nucleotides agree with TRBD2. This CDR3 is 15 amino acids long. V lost 7 bases to trimming and J lost 3 bases; unmatched junction nucleotides: 9. Germline CDR1 reads MNHEY; CDR2 reads SVGEGT. The CDR3 loop reads CASTGTTFGKNIQYF. CDR3 DNA: TGTGCCAGCACCGGGACTACCTTTGGCAAAAACATTCAGTACTTC.

The V and J genes are TRBV24-1 and TRBJ2-2, with D possibly being TRBD2 (6 bases). Germline lookup yields CDR1 KGHDR and CDR2 SFDVKD. The CDR3 has 15 amino acids. Deletions cut 3 bases from V and 7 bases from J, with 14 bases between. DNA for the CDR3: TGTGCCACCAGTGATGCTACCGGGGGTCGCGGGGAGCTGTTTTTT. Translated: CATSDATGGRGELFF.

This clonotype showed up just a few times. The rearrangement uses TRBV7-2 and TRBJ2-2; tentative D call: TRBD1 (5 bases). This CDR3 region has 15 residues. V was pared by 3 bases and J by 6 bases, with 14 bases between. CDR1 and CDR2 (germline): SGHTA, FQGNSA. The DNA of the CDR3 is TGTGCCAGCAGCTTGGCAGGGTCCCCTTCCGGGGAGCTGTTTTTT. Translating it yields CASSLAGSPSGELFF. The full variable domain, completed using reference TRBV7-2 and TRBJ2-2, is GAGVSQSPSNKVTEKGKDVELRCDPISGHTALYWYRQSLGQGLEFLIYFQGNSAPDKSGLPSDRFSAERTGGSVSTLTIQRTQQEDSAVYLCASSLAGSPSGELFFGEGSRLTVL.

The chain combines TRBV5-6 with TRBJ2-1; the D gene is possibly TRBD1 (6 bases). The V gene's germline CDR1 is SGHDT and CDR2 YYEEEE. V lost 4 bases and J lost 6, with 23 bases in between. The CDR3 loop spans 17 amino acids. The CDR3 spells CASSILYRGGGRNEQFF. The CDR3 DNA is TGTGCCAGCAGCATCTTATATCGAGGGGGTGGACGCAATGAGCAGTTCTTC.

Only a few counts were recorded for this clonotype. This rearrangement joins TRBV20-1 to TRBJ2-3; 10 positions agree with TRBD1. V was clipped by 4 bases and J by 0 bases; unmatched bases: 10. The CDR3 runs 17 residues. Germline V CDR1 and CDR2: DFQATT, SNEGSKA (reference sequence). The CDR3 sequence is CSATRQGAPMSTDTQYF. CDR3 bases: TGCAGTGCTACAAGACAGGGGGCCCCGATGAGCACAGATACGCAGTATTTT.

CDR3: CASSETGVLNSPLHF. As DNA, the CDR3 is TGTGCCAGCAGTGAGACAGGGGTATTAAATTCACCCCTCCACTTT. J is TRBJ1-6 and V is TRBV25-1, with TRBD1 matching 8 bases. The germline V gene encodes CDR1 MGHDK and CDR2 SYGVNS. Germline trimming cut 3 bases from V and 7 bases from J; bases unmatched to any gene: 5. The CDR3 contains 15 residues.

The chain joins TRBV20-1 to TRBJ2-3; TRBD2 matches at 10 bases. The CDR3 is made up of 15 amino acids. Trimming removed 5 bases from V and 2 bases from J; junction bases left unmatched: 7. Germline values: CDR1 DFQATT, CDR2 SNEGSKA (reference sequence). Here the CDR3 DNA reads TGCAGTGCTGCCCCAGCGGGGGGGCACACAGATACGCAGTATTTT. This gives the protein CSAAPAGGHTDTQYF.

The V and J genes are TRBV11-2 and TRBJ2-3, with D perhaps TRBD2 (7 bases). V shed 0 bases and J shed 3 bases, with 16 bases lying between them. This CDR3 has 17 amino acids. CDR1 and CDR2 from the germline V gene are SGHAT and FQNNGV. The CDR3 loop is CASSLDLRGGGTDTQYF. In DNA form, the CDR3 reads TGTGCCAGCAGCTTAGATCTGCGGGGAGGGGGAACAGATACGCAGTATTTT.

This clonotype was counted a few times. DNA of the CDR3: TGTGCCACCAGCAGAGCACCGACCGGGGAGCTGTTTTTT. Its protein product is CATSRAPTGELFF. The chain uses TRBV15 and TRBJ2-2; D ambiguous. The CDR3 is 13 residues long. CDR1 and CDR2 (germline): LNHNV, YYDKDF (reference sequence). Between the trimmed V and J ends, which lost 1 base and 5 bases, there was a span of 5 bases.

V and J are TRBV10-2 and TRBJ2-5, with TRBD1 matching 8 bases. Trimming at V came to 0 bases and at J to 7 bases, leaving 13 bases not matched to a gene. This CDR3 comprises 17 residues. The germline V gene has CDR1 WSHSY and CDR2 SAAADI. The CDR3 loop is CASSESTGDSIQGTQYF. The DNA of the CDR3 is TGCGCCAGCAGTGAGTCGACAGGGGACTCCATCCAGGGGACCCAGTACTTC.

This clonotype was recorded a few times. This rearrangement joins TRBV6-2 or TRBV6-3 to TRBJ2-7; TRBD1 matches at 7 bases. CDR3 size: 13 residues. Trimming took 6 bases from V and 5 from J; bases not matched to a gene: 7. CDR1 and CDR2 from the germline V gene are MNHEY and SVGEGT. The CDR3 sequence: CASSRRGSNEQYF. The CDR3 nucleotides read TGTGCCAGCAGCCGCAGGGGGTCCAACGAGCAGTACTTC.